This note documents a single T cell receptor beta chain sequence. Its target is not known. Trimming pared 4 bases from V and 0 bases from J, leaving 8 bases between. There are 13 residues in the CDR3. Germline CDR1 SGHNT, CDR2 YYREEE (reference sequence). TCRdb keeps only in-frame clones here, not all; method: immunoSEQ multiplex PCR. The table includes 30,000 or so clones, 75% to 90% detected once. Excluded were patients having autoimmune disease history or systemic immunosuppression. This sample was taken from a study of OX40 agonist ivuxolimab in advanced cancers. Study in general: Patients were dosed with the agonistic anti-OX40 (CD134) antibody ivuxolimab. Every 2 weeks, patients got intravenous ivuxolimab at one of six dose levels (0.01-10 mg/kg). Study conclusions and caveats: The authors did not determine the antigen specificity of the expanded peripheral T cells.

Source: CD4+ or CD8+ T cells sorted from blood, taken in a trial of the OX40 agonist ivuxolimab. The sequence was collected from an adult with an advanced solid tumor such as melanoma, head and neck, liver or kidney cancer. V is TRBV5-4 and J is TRBJ2-7, with a possible D match to TRBD2 (5 bases). Here the CDR3 reads CASSLGVSYEQYF. The CDR3 DNA reads as TGTGCCAGCAGCCTGGGAGTCTCCTACGAGCAGTACTTC.